One sample yielded the 13 T cell receptor beta chains listed below, sequenced in a study of post-analysis software for immune sequencing data. Study outcomes and limitations: Patients showed TRBV5-6, TRBV5-1 and TRBV20-1 among 4 or 5 TRBV segments more frequent than in controls.

Their target antigens are unknown. Unique molecular identifiers featured in each of the TCR beta cDNA libraries. TCRdb called the PCR reads again in MiXCR, with one record for every CDR3 protein. The sample has 700,000 to 900,000 distinct CDR3 sequences, just over 45% seen once; the top ten hold roughly 4.4%. The sample consisted of blood. The receptors shown here come from a girl aged 5-17 years with multiple sclerosis.

This chain links TRBV11-2 with TRBJ2-4, with 7 positions matching TRBD2. The CDR3 has 16 amino acids. The germline V gene has CDR1 SGHAT and CDR2 FQNNGV. Germline trimming cut 4 bases from V and 1 base from J; bases unmatched to any gene: 7. The CDR3: CASSSPEGGAKNIQYF. CDR3 sequence (DNA): TGTGCCAGCAGCTCCCCCGAGGGAGGGGCCAAAAACATTCAGTACTTC.

The V and J genes are TRBV18 and TRBJ2-7; 7 nucleotides agree with TRBD1. Germline values: CDR1 KGHSH, CDR2 LQKENI. The CDR3 length is 16 residues. V shed 1 base, J shed 4 bases, and the junction held 10 bases outside the gene matches. CDR3 in DNA: TGTGCCAGCTCACCACTTGGACAGGTCACTCTTTACGAGCAGTACTTC. Amino acids: CASSPLGQVTLYEQYF.

J is TRBJ2-1 and V is TRBV13; 8 positions match TRBD2. The CDR3 totals 18 residues. The germline CDR1 and CDR2 sequences are PRHDT and FYEKMQ (reference sequence). Trimming took 3 bases from V and 1 from J; bases not matched to a gene: 11. Written as DNA, the CDR3 is TGTGCCAGCAGCTTCTTGGCGGGAGGACCGGGGTCCTACAATGAGCAGTTCTTC. Residues: CASSFLAGGPGSYNEQFF.

This sequence joins TRBV7-6 and TRBJ1-2; possible D gene TRBD1, 5 bases. The germline V gene has CDR1 SGHVS and CDR2 FNYEAQ. The CDR3 loop spans 14 amino acids. V lost 1 base and J lost 6, with 12 bases in between. CDR3 sequence (DNA): TGTGCCAGCAGCTTAGGGGCAGGGTTTGATGGCTACACCTTC. It yields the protein CASSLGAGFDGYTF.

The gene calls are TRBV27 and TRBJ1-5, with D possibly TRBD1 on 6 matching bases. Trimming took off 6 bases at V and 5 bases at J, with 14 bases between the two ends. The CDR3 sequence is 14 residues long. Germline V lookup: CDR1 MNHEY, CDR2 SMNVEV (reference sequence). Written as DNA, the CDR3 is TGTGCCAGCAGCCTCGGACAGACGGATCAGCCCCAGCATTTT. Protein product: CASSLGQTDQPQHF.

This clonotype was observed a handful of times. V gene TRBV12-3 or TRBV12-4 combines with J gene TRBJ2-1; the D gene could be TRBD1 or TRBD2 (5 bases each). This CDR3 has 16 amino acids. Trimming left V 3 bases short and J 2 bases short, with 14 bases between. The CDR3 coding sequence is TGTGCCAGCAGTTTTAGTGGGGGACCTACCTACAATGAGCAGTTCTTC. Its translation: CASSFSGGPTYNEQFF.

The chain recombines TRBV12-3 or TRBV12-4 with TRBJ1-1; D remains unclear. The CDR3 is 15 residues long. Trimming cost V 2 bases and J 0 bases, with 10 bases left between them. This chain's CDR3 is CASSLPHSMNTEAFF. CDR3 nucleotide sequence: TGTGCCAGCAGTTTACCTCACAGCATGAACACTGAAGCTTTCTTT.

This sequence joins TRBV5-1 and TRBJ1-6; unclear D gene. Trimming cost V 3 bases and J 5 bases, with 9 bases left between them. CDR1 and CDR2 (germline): SGHRS, YFSETQ. CDR3 length equals 14 residues. The CDR3 is CASSSVQNNSPLHF. In nucleotides, the CDR3 is TGCGCCAGCAGCTCGGTACAAAATAATTCACCCCTCCACTTT.

The V call is TRBV10-3, the J call TRBJ2-3, with D uncertain. Per germline, CDR1 ENHRY and CDR2 SYGVKD. There are 16 residues in the CDR3. V was pared by 5 bases and J by 1 base, with 16 bases between. CDR3 bases: TGTGCCATCAGTCCACGTCCGGTCCACCGCACAGATACGCAGTATTTT. This encodes CAISPRPVHRTDTQYF.

Only one count was recorded for this clonotype. The chain is built from TRBV28 and TRBJ2-5; TRBD2 matches at 8 bases. The CDR3 totals 15 residues. V lost 6 bases and J lost 1; bases outside the gene matches: 7. Per the germline V gene, CDR1 is MDHEN and CDR2 is SYDVKM. CDR3 loop: CASSPQLAAQETQYF. The DNA for the CDR3 is TGTGCCAGCAGCCCCCAACTAGCGGCCCAAGAGACCCAGTACTTC.

In its sample, this clonotype was seen a few times. V gene TRBV5-5 combines with J gene TRBJ2-4, with D possibly TRBD2 on 6 matching bases. The DNA end is a closer match to TRBJ2-7, so the J assignment may be wrong. This CDR3 region has 15 residues. The germline gives CDR1 SGHKS, CDR2 YYEKEE (reference sequence). CDR3 DNA: TGTGCCAGCAGCTTGTTGGGGGGTTCGGACTACGAGCAGTACTTC. This codes for CASSLLGGSDYEQYF.

V and J are TRBV14 and TRBJ2-1; 8 bases are shared with TRBD1. V was pared by 3 bases and J by 7 bases, with 8 bases of the junction left unmatched. From germline, CDR1 is SGHDN and CDR2 FVKESK. This CDR3 is built from 15 residues. CDR3 protein: CASSQLTGQENEQFF. The CDR3 nucleotides are TGTGCCAGCAGCCAGTTAACGGGACAGGAGAATGAGCAGTTCTTC.

The chain joins TRBV11-2 to TRBJ2-1, with TRBD2 matching 8 bases. With 0 bases clipped from V and 0 bases from J, the junction kept 4 bases outside the gene matches. The germline V gene has CDR1 SGHAT and CDR2 FQNNGV. The CDR3 runs to 17 residues. CDR3 protein: CASSLDKSGSSYNEQFF. CDR3 nucleotide sequence: TGTGCCAGCAGCTTAGATAAAAGCGGGAGCTCCTACAATGAGCAGTTCTTC.